The rows below give T cell receptor beta chains drawn from one sample of a study of T cell responses to AZD1222 COVID-19 vaccine. Generated by immunoSEQ multiplex PCR, the TCRdb table keeps only in-frame clones and is missing some. This sample has fewer than 70,000 clones, with roughly 80% found just once. The specimen comprised peripheral blood, sampled 28 days after the second AZD1222 dose. Receptors originate from an adult who received the AZD1222 COVID-19 vaccine. Each CDR3 is given with its conserved first and last residue. The D gene is left open where the match is weak. Only some rows state a clone size, as once, few, many or a class for expanded clones.

V gene	CDR3 length	J gene	D gene	clone size	CDR3 protein	CDR3 DNA
TRBV7-2	14	TRBJ2-5	TRBD1	NA	CAGQTGGLEETQYF	TGTGCCGGCCAGACAGGGGGCTTGGAGGAGACCCAGTACTTC
TRBV5-1	16	TRBJ2-1	TRBD2	NA	CASSLAPSGAKNEQFF	TGCGCCAGCAGCTTGGCCCCTAGCGGGGCCAAAAATGAGCAGTTCTTC
TRBV19	15	TRBJ2-3	TRBD1	NA	CATRPGQGGTDTQYF	TGTGCCACCAGACCGGGACAGGGAGGCACAGATACGCAGTATTTT
TRBV20-1	14	TRBJ2-1	NA	NA	CSASKTFDYNEQFF	TGCAGTGCTAGTAAGACCTTCGACTACAATGAGCAGTTCTTC
TRBV27	15	TRBJ1-6	TRBD1	NA	CASSLSGQGGSPLHF	TGTGCCAGCAGTTTATCTGGACAGGGCGGTTCACCCCTCCACTTT
TRBV5-6	15	TRBJ1-1	TRBD1	NA	CASSYSGTANTEAFF	TGTGCCAGCAGCTACTCCGGGACAGCGAACACTGAAGCTTTCTTT
TRBV20-1	11	TRBJ2-3	NA	NA	CSAALSDTQYF	TGCAGTGCTGCCCTATCAGATACGCAGTATTTT
TRBV6-2/TRBV6-3	14	TRBJ1-4	NA	NA	CASSYSLGGEKLFF	TGTGCCAGCAGTTACTCTCTGGGCGGAGAAAAACTGTTTTTT
TRBV15	16	TRBJ1-3	NA	NA	CATSRDRDLSGNTIYF	TGTGCCACCAGCAGAGATAGGGACCTATCTGGAAACACCATATATTTT
TRBV6-5	16	TRBJ1-1	NA	NA	CASSYSSGSRNTEAFF	TGTGCCAGCAGTTACAGTAGCGGTTCAAGGAACACTGAAGCTTTCTTT
TRBV6-5	15	TRBJ1-2	TRBD1	NA	CASSYLDREGHGYTF	TGTGCCAGCAGTTACTTGGACAGGGAAGGGCATGGCTACACCTTC
TRBV10-3	18	TRBJ1-3	NA	NA	CAISESWRTGGSGNTIYF	TGTGCCATCAGTGAGTCTTGGAGAACAGGCGGCTCTGGAAACACCATATATTTT
TRBV7-8	14	TRBJ2-7	NA	NA	CASSLVAGTYEQYF	TGTGCCAGCAGCTTAGTGGCAGGGACGTACGAGCAGTACTTC
TRBV28	14	TRBJ2-7	NA	NA	CASSLGGQSYEQYF	TGTGCCAGCAGTTTGGGGGGCCAGAGCTACGAGCAGTACTTC
TRBV5-1	14	TRBJ2-7	TRBD2	NA	CASSLAGGAYEQYF	TGCGCCAGCAGCTTGGCGGGAGGGGCGTACGAGCAGTACTTC
TRBV7-2	17	TRBJ2-2	TRBD1	NA	CASSFTGGRFNTGELFF	TGTGCCAGCAGCTTCACAGGGGGCCGGTTTAACACCGGGGAGCTGTTTTTT
TRBV15	17	TRBJ1-3	NA	NA	CATSRDLRGRSGNTIYF	TGTGCCACCAGCAGAGATTTACGTGGTCGCTCTGGAAACACCATATATTTT
TRBV6-6	15	TRBJ1-1	NA	few	CASREQQGVNTEAFF	TGTGCCAGTCGCGAACAACAGGGTGTGAACACTGAAGCTTTCTTT
TRBV28	15	TRBJ2-5	TRBD1	NA	CASSLPQGTQETQYF	TGTGCCAGCAGCCTTCCACAGGGGACACAAGAGACCCAGTACTTC
TRBV2	14	TRBJ1-2	NA	once	CASSGAGAVDGYTF	TGTGCCAGCAGTGGTGCAGGGGCAGTAGATGGCTACACCTTC
TRBV2	15	TRBJ1-2	TRBD1	NA	CASSDPGGGSYGYTF	TGTGCCAGCAGCGACCCAGGGGGGGGAAGTTATGGCTACACCTTC
TRBV14	14	TRBJ2-1	NA	NA	CASSQSIVGSGQFF	TGTGCCAGCAGCCAATCCATTGTGGGCTCTGGGCAGTTCTTC
TRBV4-2	16	TRBJ1-3	TRBD1	NA	CASSQVGTGDGNTIYF	TGTGCCAGCAGCCAAGTGGGGACAGGGGACGGAAACACCATATATTTT
TRBV28	12	TRBJ2-5	TRBD1	NA	CASRTGVETQYF	TGTGCCAGCCGTACAGGGGTCGAGACCCAGTACTTC
TRBV24-1	14	TRBJ2-7	TRBD1	NA	CATSDADRGYEQYF	TGTGCCACCAGTGATGCTGACAGGGGGTACGAGCAGTACTTC